This T cell receptor (beta chain) was profiled in a study of cytomegalovirus exposure and HLA in healthy donors. As concerns this clone: Its antigen remains unknown.

Both 60 Vbeta primers and 13 Jbeta primers went into the PCR. The repertoire was sequenced with immunoSEQ multiplex PCR; TCRdb's copy has only in-frame clones and lacks some. The sample lists over 75,000 clones; roughly three quarters were seen once. V trimming: 8 bases; J trimming: 4 bases; junction bases outside the gene matches: 10. The CDR3 sequence is 15 residues long. Germline V lookup: CDR1 MDHEN, CDR2 SYDVKM. Whole-study findings and limits: According to the study, around 180 TCR beta chains were cytomegalovirus-associated.

This sequence joins TRBV28 and TRBJ1-5, with 8 bases lining up with TRBD1. Sequenced sample: PBMCs. This receptor was obtained from a woman in her fifties or sixties in good health and CMV-seronegative. CDR3 coding DNA: TGTGCCAGCGTCGACAGGGGATTGAAAAATCAGCCCCAGCATTTT. Translated, it gives CASVDRGLKNQPQHF.